This TCR beta chain was found in a study of T cells expressing NK-cell markers. General study points: Of the CD8+ T cell pool in more than 5 donors, about 1.0-8% was accounted for by dominant NKG2C+ clonotypes.

From its re-call of the 5' RACE reads, TCRdb lists each CDR3 protein once, without DNA. The ten top clones account for about 7.1%, within a sample of more than 400,000 distinct CDR3 sequences. With regard to this clonotype: Its antigen remains unidentified.

Germline-derived CDR1 and CDR2 are KGHSH and LQKENI. The CDR3 runs to 16 residues. This clonotype was sampled from a woman between 18 and 69 years old in good health. This chain uses TRBV18 with TRBJ1-2; the D gene TCRdb calls, TRBD1, cannot be checked with no DNA. The sequencing input was blood T cells: a sorted CD56 or NKG2C T cell subset, CD4+ or CD8+ T cells, or bulk PBMC T cells (not recorded which). The CDR3 sequence is CASSPQPGGRDYGYTF.